Given below is one TCR beta chain in context. Antigen specificity is unknown. TCRdb's copy holds only in-frame clones and misses some; the assay was immunoSEQ multiplex PCR. The sample contains 2 million to 3 million clones, approximately 93% of which appear only once. The entry originates in a study of shared clonotypes between healthy human individuals. Points from the study as a whole: The sole specimen, blood, was sampled, and tissue repertoires likely differ. About 5% of naive CD4 clonotypes were shared across a few donors.

Subsets obtained from CD4+ cells comprised CD45RA+ naive and CD45RA-negative memory cells. Germline CDR1 is MNHEY and CDR2 is SMNVEV (reference sequence). The junction had 6 bases not matched to a gene; V was cut back by 6 bases and J by 6 bases. The CDR3 totals 14 residues. The receptor's source is a man between 18 and 35 years old in good health. Some clones in this sample may be carry-over from other donors' samples. Sequencing was carried out using naive CD4+ T cells from PBMCs. As to subset: CD45RA+ positively selected. This sequence joins TRBV27 and TRBJ1-5; 9 nucleotides agree with TRBD1. In nucleotides, the CDR3 is TGTGCCAGCAGAAAAACAGGGGGCTTTCAGCCCCAGCATTTT. Translating it yields CASRKTGGFQPQHF.